This T cell receptor (beta chain) was documented in a study of shared clonotypes between healthy human individuals. Regarding the study as a whole: Exclusively blood specimens were collected; tissue repertoires likely differ. Naive CD4 clonotype sharing across a few donors was about 5.3%.

This clone qualifies as medium-sized. Its specificity is unknown. The table came from immunoSEQ multiplex PCR; TCRdb's copy has only in-frame clones and leaves some out. The table shows about 750,000 clones, with more than 85% occurring only once. The CDR3 runs to 13 residues. V was clipped by 6 bases and J by 0 bases, with 9 bases between them. Germline CDR1 and CDR2: MNHEY and SVGAGI. CD45RO negativity and positive selection for CCR7 defined naive CD8 cells, a population that excluded terminally differentiated effector memory CD45RA+ cells. The source is a man aged 25 to 40 in good health. Sequencing was carried out using naive CD8+ T cells sorted from blood. The V and J genes are TRBV6-5 and TRBJ2-7, with D uncertain. This chain's CDR3 is CASSSVGSYEQYF. CDR3 sequence (DNA): TGTGCCAGCAGCTCCGTCGGCTCCTACGAGCAGTACTTC.